The 15 T cell receptor beta chains in this list originate from one sample, sequenced in a study of T cell changes during pregnancy in multiple sclerosis. This table comes from immunoSEQ multiplex PCR, and its TCRdb copy is limited to in-frame clones, with some not included. The top ten hold 0.55% to 0.65% of the sample, which has 45,000 to 60,000 clones, over 90% seen once. The sequencing here drew on CD4+ T cells from peripheral blood mononuclear cells, taken after pregnancy. The receptors originated from a female donor in good health, enrolled as a control in a pregnancy study.

The chain uses TRBV5-1 and TRBJ2-3; possibly TRBD2 for D (5 bases). Trimming removed 4 bases from V and 3 bases from J, with 15 bases in between. The CDR3 has 15 amino acids. Germline V gene sequence: CDR1 SGHRS, CDR2 YFSETQ. This CDR3 reads CASSGLGLATDTQYF. The CDR3 DNA sequence: TGCGCCAGCAGCGGACTTGGGCTAGCAACAGATACGCAGTATTTT.

The rearrangement joins TRBV9 to TRBJ1-6; weak D call: TRBD1 (5 bases). The CDR3 totals 14 residues. Germline V lookup: CDR1 SGDLS, CDR2 YYNGEE. The V and J ends lost 0 bases and 5 bases respectively, with 6 bases between them. CDR3 sequence reads: CASSVAGDNSPLHF. CDR3 bases: TGTGCCAGCAGCGTAGCGGGGGATAATTCACCCCTCCACTTT.

The chain uses TRBV6-1 and TRBJ1-5; maybe TRBD1 (6 bases). V dropped 0 bases and J dropped 3 bases, with 12 bases sitting between them. Germline assignment: CDR1 MNHNS and CDR2 SASEGT. This CDR3 is built from 16 residues. The CDR3 region is CASSEAAGGLNQPQHF. The CDR3 DNA reads TGTGCCAGCAGTGAAGCGGCGGGGGGGCTCAATCAGCCCCAGCATTTT.

This chain joins TRBV5-4 and TRBJ1-1, with a tentative D call TRBD1 (6 bases). V dropped 0 bases and J dropped 8 bases, with 8 bases sitting between them. There are 12 residues in the CDR3. The V gene's germline CDR1 is SGHNT and CDR2 YYREEE (reference sequence). CDR3 sequence: CASSLDRVEAFF. CDR3 DNA: TGTGCCAGCAGCTTGGACAGGGTCGAAGCTTTCTTT.

The chain uses TRBV5-1 and TRBJ2-7; D might be TRBD1 (7 bases). Germline V CDR1 and CDR2: SGHRS, YFSETQ. This CDR3 has 13 amino acids. Trimming pared 0 bases from V and 6 bases from J, leaving 10 bases between. CDR3 sequence: CASSLGQGGEQYF. In nucleotides, the CDR3 is TGCGCCAGCAGCTTGGGGCAGGGGGGCGAGCAGTACTTC.

The CDR3: CASSSEGAGPYEQYF. CDR3 DNA sequence: TGTGCCAGCAGCTCCGAGGGAGCAGGTCCCTACGAGCAGTACTTC. V gene TRBV7-2 combines with J gene TRBJ2-7; possible D gene TRBD2, 5 bases. This CDR3 contains 15 residues. Germline V gene data show CDR1 as SGHTA and CDR2 as FQGNSA. V gave up 4 bases and J gave up 2 bases, with 15 bases separating them.

The V gene is TRBV19, the J gene TRBJ1-1, with a possible D match to TRBD1 (6 bases). Between the trimmed V and J ends, which lost 7 bases and 2 bases, there was a span of 11 bases. Germline V gene data show CDR1 as LNHDA and CDR2 as SQIVND (reference sequence). CDR3 length equals 13 residues. CDR3 in DNA: TGTGCCAGTACCTTACAGGGTAACACTGAAGCTTTCTTT. It codes for CASTLQGNTEAFF.

As DNA, the CDR3 is TGTGCCAGCAGTTATGGGGGAGGTCGCTCCTACAATGAGCAGTTCTTC. This sequence encodes CASSYGGGRSYNEQFF. The chain is built from TRBV6-5 and TRBJ2-1; perhaps TRBD2 as D (6 bases). The germline V and J ends were trimmed by 3 bases and 0 bases, with 12 bases remaining between them. This CDR3 has 16 amino acids. Germline CDR1 reads MNHEY; CDR2 reads SVGAGI.

The genes are TRBV19 and TRBJ1-6; the D gene is possibly TRBD1 (5 bases). Looked up from germline, CDR1 is LNHDA and CDR2 is SQIVND (reference sequence). The CDR3 runs to 13 residues. V lost 5 bases, J lost 9 bases, and 11 bases lay in between. The CDR3 protein is CASSPGTFSPLHF. The CDR3 DNA sequence: TGTGCCAGTAGTCCCGGGACTTTTTCACCCCTCCACTTT.

CDR3 in amino acids: CSVWTGAKYGYTF. The CDR3 DNA is TGCAGCGTCTGGACAGGGGCGAAGTATGGCTACACCTTC. The chain recombines TRBV29-1 with TRBJ1-2; 9 bases match TRBD1. V trimming: 6 bases; J trimming: 5 bases; junction bases outside the gene matches: 7. The germline gives CDR1 SQVTM, CDR2 ANQGSEA. CDR3 length equals 13 residues.

A remark on this clone: The junction shows a germline mismatch at one end, possibly a read error. The chain is built from TRBV15 and TRBJ1-2, with D possibly TRBD1 on 6 matching bases. This CDR3 is built from 15 residues. The germline V gene encodes CDR1 LNHNV and CDR2 YYDKDF (reference sequence). The CDR3 DNA is TGTGCCACCAGCAGAGACAGGGGTTCTAACTATGGCTACGCCTTC. It translates to CATSRDRGSNYGYAF.

The J gene is TRBJ2-1, the V gene TRBV9, with a tentative D call TRBD2 (5 bases). Germline-derived CDR1 and CDR2 are SGDLS and YYNGEE. Trimming shortened V by 2 bases and J by 0 bases, and 12 bases separated the two germline ends. The CDR3 covers 16 residues. CDR3 in amino acids: CASSVSGGLSYNEQFF. In nucleotides, the CDR3 is TGTGCCAGCAGCGTGTCGGGCGGACTCTCCTACAATGAGCAGTTCTTC. Variable domain in full (rest from reference TRBV9 and TRBJ2-1): DSGVTQTPKHLITATGQRVTLRCSPRSGDLSVYWYQQSLDQGLQFLIQYYNGEERAKGNILERFSAQQFPDLHSELNLSSLELGDSALYFCASSVSGGLSYNEQFFGPGTRLTVL.

The chain joins TRBV10-2 to TRBJ2-2; 7 bases line up with TRBD1. The CDR3 is 17 residues long. Germline V gene sequence: CDR1 WSHSY, CDR2 SAAADI. The junction had 7 bases not matched to a gene; V was cut back by 3 bases and J by 0 bases. As DNA, the CDR3 is TGCGCCAGCAGTGACCCCCCGGGACAGTCGAACACCGGGGAGCTGTTTTTT. Translation gives CASSDPPGQSNTGELFF.

The gene calls are TRBV4-2 and TRBJ1-3, with TRBD1 matching 7 bases. Looked up from germline, CDR1 is LGHNA and CDR2 is YNFKEQ. This CDR3 contains 15 residues. Unmatched junction bases numbered 6, after V lost 3 bases and J lost 4 bases. The CDR3 nucleotides are TGTGCCAGCAGCCAGGAGACAGGGCAGGGAAACACCATATATTTT. Amino acids: CASSQETGQGNTIYF.

The V call is TRBV6-1, the J call TRBJ2-5; 9 bases map to TRBD2. Germline CDR1 and CDR2: MNHNS and SASEGT. The CDR3 is made up of 15 amino acids. The ends lost 3 bases at V and 4 bases at J; junction bases unmatched: 6. Here the CDR3 DNA reads TGTGCCAGCAGTGAGTTGGCGGGAGGGCCAGAGACCCAGTACTTC. This encodes CASSELAGGPETQYF.